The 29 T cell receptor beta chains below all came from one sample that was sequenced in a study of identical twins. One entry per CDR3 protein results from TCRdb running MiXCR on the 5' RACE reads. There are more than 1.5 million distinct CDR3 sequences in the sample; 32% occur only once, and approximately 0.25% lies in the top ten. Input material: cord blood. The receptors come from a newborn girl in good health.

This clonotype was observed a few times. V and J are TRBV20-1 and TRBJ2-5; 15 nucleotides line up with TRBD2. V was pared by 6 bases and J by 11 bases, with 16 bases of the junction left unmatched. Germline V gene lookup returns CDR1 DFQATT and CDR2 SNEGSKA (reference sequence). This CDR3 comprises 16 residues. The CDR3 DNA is TGCAGTGCAGACCTTGGACTAGCGGGAGGGCTAAGAGAGCAGTACTTC. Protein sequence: CSADLGLAGGLREQYF.

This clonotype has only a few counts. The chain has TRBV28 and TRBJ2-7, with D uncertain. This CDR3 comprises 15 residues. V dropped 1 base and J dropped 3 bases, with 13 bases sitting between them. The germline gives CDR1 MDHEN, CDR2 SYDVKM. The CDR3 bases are TGTGCCAGCAGTTTATTGCTAGGAGTTGGCTACGAGCAGTACTTC. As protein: CASSLLLGVGYEQYF.

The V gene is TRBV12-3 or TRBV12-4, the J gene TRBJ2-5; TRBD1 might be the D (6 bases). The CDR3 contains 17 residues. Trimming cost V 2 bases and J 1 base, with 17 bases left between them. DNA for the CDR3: TGTGCCAGCAGTTTACTTGTAGGACAGATAGTCCAAGAGACCCAGTACTTC. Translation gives CASSLLVGQIVQETQYF.

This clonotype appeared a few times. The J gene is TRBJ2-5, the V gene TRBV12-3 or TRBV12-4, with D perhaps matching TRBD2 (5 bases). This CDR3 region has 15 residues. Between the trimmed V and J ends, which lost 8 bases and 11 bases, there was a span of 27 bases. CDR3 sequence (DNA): TGTGCCAGCCTCCCTCTCGGCGGGCAGCTCAATGAGCAGTACTTC. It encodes CASLPLGGQLNEQYF.

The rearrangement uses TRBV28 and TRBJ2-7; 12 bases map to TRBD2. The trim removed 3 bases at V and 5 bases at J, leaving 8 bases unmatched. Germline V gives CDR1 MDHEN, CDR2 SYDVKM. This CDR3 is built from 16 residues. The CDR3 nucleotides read TGTGCCAGCAGTTTTCGGCTAGCGGGAGGGAGGAACGAGCAGTACTTC. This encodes CASSFRLAGGRNEQYF.

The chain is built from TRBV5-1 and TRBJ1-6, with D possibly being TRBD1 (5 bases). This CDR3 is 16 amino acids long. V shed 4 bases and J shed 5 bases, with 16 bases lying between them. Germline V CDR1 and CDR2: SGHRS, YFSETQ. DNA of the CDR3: TGCGCCAGCAGCCCCGGGACGCATGCGAATAATTCACCCCTCCACTTT. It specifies CASSPGTHANNSPLHF.

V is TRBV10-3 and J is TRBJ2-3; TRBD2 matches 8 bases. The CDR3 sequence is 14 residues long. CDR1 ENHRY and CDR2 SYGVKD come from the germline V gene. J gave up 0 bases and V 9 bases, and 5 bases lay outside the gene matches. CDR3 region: CAIQGLVSTDTQYF. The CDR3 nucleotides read TGTGCCATACAGGGACTAGTTAGCACAGATACGCAGTATTTT.

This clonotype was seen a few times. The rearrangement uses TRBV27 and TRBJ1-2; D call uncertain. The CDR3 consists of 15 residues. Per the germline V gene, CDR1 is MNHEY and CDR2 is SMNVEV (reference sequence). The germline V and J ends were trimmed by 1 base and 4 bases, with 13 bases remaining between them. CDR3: CASSLFPRASYGYTF. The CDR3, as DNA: TGTGCCAGCAGTTTATTTCCACGGGCCAGCTATGGCTACACCTTC.

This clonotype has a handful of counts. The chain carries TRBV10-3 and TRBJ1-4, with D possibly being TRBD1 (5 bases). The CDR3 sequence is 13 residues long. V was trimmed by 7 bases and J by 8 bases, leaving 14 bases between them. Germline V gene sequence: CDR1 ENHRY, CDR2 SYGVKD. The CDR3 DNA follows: TGTGCCATCAAGGCCCAGGGCAGGGAAAAACTGTTTTTT. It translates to CAIKAQGREKLFF.

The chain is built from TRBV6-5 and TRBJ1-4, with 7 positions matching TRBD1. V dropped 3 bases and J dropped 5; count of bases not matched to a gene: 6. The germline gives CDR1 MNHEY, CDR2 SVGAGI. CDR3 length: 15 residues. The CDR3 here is CASSYLRQGNEKLFF. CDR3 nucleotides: TGTGCCAGCAGTTATCTCCGACAGGGAAATGAAAAACTGTTTTTT.

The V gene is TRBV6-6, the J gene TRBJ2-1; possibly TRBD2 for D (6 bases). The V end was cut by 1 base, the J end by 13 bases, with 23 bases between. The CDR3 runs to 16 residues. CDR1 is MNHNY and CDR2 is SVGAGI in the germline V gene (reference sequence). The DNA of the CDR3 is TGTGCCAGCAGTTACTTGGTCGGGGGAGCCAAGGAGACCCAGTTCTTC. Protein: CASSYLVGGAKETQFF.

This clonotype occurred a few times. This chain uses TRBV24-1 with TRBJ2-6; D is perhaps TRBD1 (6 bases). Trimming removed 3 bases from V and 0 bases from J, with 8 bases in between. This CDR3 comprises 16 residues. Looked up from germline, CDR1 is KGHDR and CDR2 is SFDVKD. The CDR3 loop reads CATSDQDSSGANVLTF. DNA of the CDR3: TGTGCCACCAGTGATCAGGACAGCTCTGGGGCCAACGTCCTGACTTTC.

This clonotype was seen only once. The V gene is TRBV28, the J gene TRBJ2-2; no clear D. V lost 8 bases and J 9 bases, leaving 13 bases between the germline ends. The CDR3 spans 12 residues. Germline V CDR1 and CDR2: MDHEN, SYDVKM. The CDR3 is CASLKAGRELFF. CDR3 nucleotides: TGTGCCAGCCTAAAAGCCGGTCGGGAGCTGTTTTTT.

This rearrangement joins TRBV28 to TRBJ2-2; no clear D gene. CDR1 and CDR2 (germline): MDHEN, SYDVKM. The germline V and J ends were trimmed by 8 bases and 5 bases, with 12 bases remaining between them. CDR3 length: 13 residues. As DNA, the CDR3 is TGTGCCAGCCAACACCCCCCGACCGGGGAGCTGTTTTTT. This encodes CASQHPPTGELFF.

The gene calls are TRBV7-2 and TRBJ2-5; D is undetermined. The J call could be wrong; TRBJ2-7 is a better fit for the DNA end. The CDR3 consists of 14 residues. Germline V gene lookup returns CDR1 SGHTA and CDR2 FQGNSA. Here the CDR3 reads CASSFWPKGYEQYF. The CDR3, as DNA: TGTGCCAGCAGCTTTTGGCCCAAGGGCTACGAGCAGTACTTC.

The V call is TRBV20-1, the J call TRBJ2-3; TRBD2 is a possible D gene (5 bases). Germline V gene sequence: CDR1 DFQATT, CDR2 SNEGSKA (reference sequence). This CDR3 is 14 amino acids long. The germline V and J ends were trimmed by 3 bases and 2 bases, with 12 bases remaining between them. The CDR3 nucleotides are TGCAGTGCTAGCCCCCCGAGGGACACAGATACGCAGTATTTT. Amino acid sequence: CSASPPRDTDTQYF.

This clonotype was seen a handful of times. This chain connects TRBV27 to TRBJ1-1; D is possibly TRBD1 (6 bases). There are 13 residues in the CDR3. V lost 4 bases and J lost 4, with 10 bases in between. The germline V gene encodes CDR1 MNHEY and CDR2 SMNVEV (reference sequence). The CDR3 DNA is TGTGCCAGCAGTTCACAGGGATTCACTGAAGCTTTCTTT. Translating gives CASSSQGFTEAFF.

CDR3 nucleotide sequence: TGTGCCAGTGGGACAGGTCAGGACACTGAAGCTTTCTTT. Amino acids: CASGTGQDTEAFF. The chain employs TRBV25-1 and TRBJ1-1, with TRBD1 matching 8 bases. The V gene end was trimmed by 9 bases and the J gene end by 3 bases; junction bases not matched to a gene: 6. The CDR3 loop spans 13 amino acids. The germline CDR1 and CDR2 sequences are MGHDK and SYGVNS.

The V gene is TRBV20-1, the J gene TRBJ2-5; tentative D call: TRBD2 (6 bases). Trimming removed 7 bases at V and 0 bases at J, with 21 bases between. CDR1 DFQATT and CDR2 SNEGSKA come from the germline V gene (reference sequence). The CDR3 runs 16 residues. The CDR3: CSVPGVISEYQETQYF. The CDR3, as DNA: TGCAGTGTTCCGGGAGTGATTAGCGAGTACCAAGAGACCCAGTACTTC.

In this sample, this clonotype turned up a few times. The CDR3 DNA follows: TGCAGTGCTAGGCTCCAGGGGAACGAGCAGTACTTC. It is translated as CSARLQGNEQYF. V usage is TRBV20-1 and J usage is TRBJ2-7; the D gene is possibly TRBD1 (6 bases). This CDR3 contains 12 residues. Trimming stripped 3 bases from V and 5 bases from J, with 11 bases between. Germline V CDR1 and CDR2: DFQATT, SNEGSKA (reference sequence).

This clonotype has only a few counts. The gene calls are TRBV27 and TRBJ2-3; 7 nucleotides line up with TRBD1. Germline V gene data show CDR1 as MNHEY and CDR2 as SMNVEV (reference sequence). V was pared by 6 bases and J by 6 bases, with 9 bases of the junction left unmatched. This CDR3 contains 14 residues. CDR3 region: CASRLATGWDTQYF. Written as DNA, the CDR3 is TGTGCCAGCAGACTGGCGACAGGGTGGGATACGCAGTATTTT.

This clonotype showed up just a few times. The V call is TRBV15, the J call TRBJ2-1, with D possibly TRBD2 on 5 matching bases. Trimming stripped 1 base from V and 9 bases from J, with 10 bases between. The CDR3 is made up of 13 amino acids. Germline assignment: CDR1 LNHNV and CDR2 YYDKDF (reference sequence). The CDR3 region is CATSRVLAAEQFF. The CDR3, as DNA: TGTGCCACCAGCAGAGTCCTAGCTGCTGAGCAGTTCTTC.

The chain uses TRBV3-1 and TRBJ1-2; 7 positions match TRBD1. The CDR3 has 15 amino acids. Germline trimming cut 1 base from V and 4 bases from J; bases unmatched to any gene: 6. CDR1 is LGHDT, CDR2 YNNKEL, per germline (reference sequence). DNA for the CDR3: TGTGCCAGCAGCCAAGTGGACAGGAGTGGCTATGGCTACACCTTC. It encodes CASSQVDRSGYGYTF.

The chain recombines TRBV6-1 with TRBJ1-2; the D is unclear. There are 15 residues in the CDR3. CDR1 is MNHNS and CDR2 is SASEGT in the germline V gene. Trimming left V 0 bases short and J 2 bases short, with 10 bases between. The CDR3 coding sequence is TGTGCCAGCAGTGAAGCGGTCATGGGGAACTATGGCTACACCTTC. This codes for CASSEAVMGNYGYTF.

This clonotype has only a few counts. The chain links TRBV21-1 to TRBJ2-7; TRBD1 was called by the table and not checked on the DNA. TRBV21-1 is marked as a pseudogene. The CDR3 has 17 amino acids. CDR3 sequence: CASSKADATGGNYEQYF. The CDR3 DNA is TGTGCCAGCAGCAAAGCGGATGCGACAGGAGGGAACTACGAGCAGTACTTC.

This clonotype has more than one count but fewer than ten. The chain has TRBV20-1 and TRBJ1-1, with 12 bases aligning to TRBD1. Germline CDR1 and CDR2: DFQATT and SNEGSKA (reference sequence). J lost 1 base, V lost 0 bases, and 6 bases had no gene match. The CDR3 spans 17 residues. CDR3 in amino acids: CSARDQGQGARNTEAFF. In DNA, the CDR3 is TGCAGTGCTAGAGACCAGGGACAGGGGGCAAGGAACACTGAAGCTTTCTTT.

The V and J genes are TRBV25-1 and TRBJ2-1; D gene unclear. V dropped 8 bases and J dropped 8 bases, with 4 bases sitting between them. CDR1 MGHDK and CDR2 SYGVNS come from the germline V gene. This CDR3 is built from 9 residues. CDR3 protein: CASQYEQFF. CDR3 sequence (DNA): TGTGCCAGCCAGTATGAGCAGTTCTTC.

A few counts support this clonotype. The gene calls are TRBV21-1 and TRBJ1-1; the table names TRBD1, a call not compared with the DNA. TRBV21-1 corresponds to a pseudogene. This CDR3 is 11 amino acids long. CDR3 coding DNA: TGTGCCAGCTTAAACAGGGGTTTAGCTTTCTTT. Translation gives CASLNRGLAFF.

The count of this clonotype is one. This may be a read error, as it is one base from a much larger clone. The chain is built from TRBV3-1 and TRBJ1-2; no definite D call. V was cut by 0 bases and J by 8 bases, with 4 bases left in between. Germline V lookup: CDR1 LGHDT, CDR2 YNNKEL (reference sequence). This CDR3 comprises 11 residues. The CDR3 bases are TGTGCCAGCAGCCAAGAGAGGGGCTACACCTTC. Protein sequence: CASSQERGYTF.